A single sample gave rise to the 24 T cell receptor beta chains below, sequenced in a study of blood T cell repertoires in COVID-19. The protocol was immunoSEQ multiplex PCR, while the TCRdb copy is restricted to in-frame clones and leaves out a portion. This table holds more than 100,000 clones, approximately 89% found once. The sample comprised peripheral blood. These receptors all come from a woman in her sixties with acute or convalescent COVID-19.

This clone has just a few counts. The chain employs TRBV30 and TRBJ1-1, with a possible D match to TRBD1 (6 bases). The CDR3 has 14 amino acids. Germline V CDR1 and CDR2: GTSNPN, SVGIG (reference sequence). Trimming removed 2 bases at V and 4 bases at J, with 14 bases between. CDR3 in amino acids: CAWSKQGRSTEAFF. The CDR3, as DNA: TGTGCCTGGAGTAAACAGGGTAGAAGCACTGAAGCTTTCTTT.

The chain joins TRBV28 to TRBJ1-2; a weak D match, TRBD1 (6 bases). V dropped 6 bases and J dropped 7 bases, with 12 bases sitting between them. This CDR3 is built from 12 residues. Germline CDR1 MDHEN, CDR2 SYDVKM. CDR3 amino acids: CASRTGGGGYTF. In nucleotides, the CDR3 is TGTGCCAGCAGGACAGGCGGCGGTGGCTACACCTTC.

V gene TRBV4-2 combines with J gene TRBJ2-3; maybe TRBD2 (5 bases). The germline V gene has CDR1 LGHNA and CDR2 YNFKEQ. V dropped 0 bases and J dropped 5 bases, with 15 bases sitting between them. The CDR3 is 16 amino acids. The CDR3 DNA follows: TGTGCCAGCAGCCAAGAAGGAGCGGCTGGAGGAGATACGCAGTATTTT. The encoded protein is CASSQEGAAGGDTQYF.

This sequence joins TRBV19 and TRBJ2-1; no clear D gene. CDR1 and CDR2 (germline): LNHDA, SQIVND (reference sequence). The length of the CDR3 is 13 residues. Trimming cost V 2 bases and J 7 bases, with 9 bases left between them. CDR3 nucleotides: TGTGCCAGTAGTATACGGGTCATAAATGAGCAGTTCTTC. It is translated as CASSIRVINEQFF.

This clone was seen a few times. V is TRBV6-1 and J is TRBJ2-7; D remains unclear. V lost 3 bases, J lost 6 bases, and 12 bases lay in between. The CDR3 contains 13 residues. CDR1 MNHNS and CDR2 SASEGT come from the germline V gene. CDR3 amino acids: CASSEWIEVEQYF. The CDR3 DNA follows: TGTGCCAGCAGTGAGTGGATAGAGGTCGAGCAGTACTTC.

The chain couples TRBV7-3 to TRBJ2-2, with 13 bases aligning to TRBD2. V was clipped by 6 bases and J by 6 bases; unmatched bases: 7. Germline V CDR1 and CDR2: SGHTA, FQGTGA. The CDR3 totals 16 residues. CDR3 loop: CASRTSGRRGAGELFF. The CDR3 DNA follows: TGTGCCAGCAGGACTAGCGGGAGGAGGGGTGCCGGGGAGCTGTTTTTT.

The chain uses TRBV5-3 and TRBJ1-2; the match to TRBD1 covers 8 bases. TRBV5-3 falls under the ORF class, with uncertain function. The junction had 6 bases not matched to a gene; V was cut back by 4 bases and J by 4 bases. The CDR3 loop spans 14 amino acids. The CDR3, as DNA: TGTGCCAGAAGCACCTACAGGGGGATCTATGGCTACACCTTC. It specifies CARSTYRGIYGYTF.

The chain carries TRBV5-4 and TRBJ2-5; 7 nucleotides agree with TRBD2. V gave up 1 base and J gave up 3 bases; unmatched junction bases: 3. The CDR3 contains 14 residues. Per germline, CDR1 SGHNT and CDR2 YYREEE (reference sequence). CDR3 nucleotides: TGTGCCAGCAGCTTGCCGGCGGGAGAAGAGACCCAGTACTTC. It is translated as CASSLPAGEETQYF. Drawing the rest from reference TRBV5-4 and TRBJ2-5, the complete variable domain is ETGVTQSPTHLIKTRGQQVTLRCSSQSGHNTVSWYQQALGQGPQFIFQYYREEENGRGNFPPRFSGLQFPNYSSELNVNALELDDSALYLCASSLPAGEETQYFGPGTRLLVL.

This rearrangement joins TRBV19 to TRBJ1-3, with 8 bases fitting TRBD1. Trimming removed 10 bases from V and 8 bases from J; junction bases left unmatched: 19. The CDR3 is made up of 16 amino acids. Germline V gene data show CDR1 as LNHDA and CDR2 as SQIVND (reference sequence). CDR3 in amino acids: CATSYGLRQGKDTIYF. CDR3 bases: TGTGCCACGTCCTATGGGCTGCGACAGGGGAAAGACACCATATATTTT.

This clone was observed a single time. The chain uses TRBV7-9 and TRBJ2-5; 7 bases agree with TRBD1. V lost 1 base to trimming and J lost 5 bases; unmatched junction nucleotides: 13. Germline V CDR1 and CDR2: SEHNR, FQNEAQ (reference sequence). This CDR3 contains 17 residues. The CDR3 nucleotides read TGTGCCAGCAGCTTAGGGCTCGGGACAGCACCTAGGGAGACCCAGTACTTC. Its protein is CASSLGLGTAPRETQYF. Complete variable domain (other parts from reference TRBV7-9 and TRBJ2-5): DTGVSQNPRHKITKRGQNVTFRCDPISEHNRLYWYRQTLGQGPEFLTYFQNEAQLEKSRLLSDRFSAERPKGSFSTLEIQRTEQGDSAMYLCASSLGLGTAPRETQYFGPGTRLLVL.

The rearrangement joins TRBV18 to TRBJ2-7; 14 bases match TRBD2. The CDR3 has 15 residues. Germline lookup yields CDR1 KGHSH and CDR2 LQKENI. Losses at the gene ends were 4 bases for V and 6 bases for J; bases not matched to a gene: 5. CDR3: CASSLGLAGGSEQYV. The CDR3 DNA reads as TGTGCCAGCTCACTCGGACTAGCGGGAGGTTCCGAGCAGTACGTC.

CDR3 DNA: TGTGCCAGCAGCCCGGGACTAGCGGGAGGTGGGGAGACCCAGTACTTC. Translating gives CASSPGLAGGGETQYF. The J gene is TRBJ2-5, the V gene TRBV2; 15 bases align to TRBD2. Germline CDR1 and CDR2: SNHLY and FYNNEI. V lost 6 bases and J lost 5; bases outside the gene matches: 7. The length of the CDR3 is 16 residues.

CDR3: CASSFGTRGTNEQFF. The CDR3 region has the DNA TGTGCCAGCAGCTTTGGGACTAGGGGGACAAATGAGCAGTTCTTC. The V and J genes are TRBV11-2 and TRBJ2-1; 8 positions match TRBD2. The ends lost 3 bases at V and 7 bases at J; junction bases unmatched: 8. This CDR3 has 15 residues. CDR1 is SGHAT, CDR2 FQNNGV, per germline.

This clone occurred once. The chain couples TRBV19 to TRBJ1-1, with D unresolved. Germline CDR1 is LNHDA and CDR2 is SQIVND (reference sequence). Trimming stripped 10 bases from V and 1 base from J, with 22 bases between. This CDR3 contains 16 residues. Here the CDR3 DNA reads TGTGCCACCGCAGATCGGCGGGGTCTGGGGAACACTGAAGCTTTCTTT. Residues: CATADRRGLGNTEAFF.

The chain is built from TRBV27 and TRBJ2-6; 8 bases match TRBD2. The CDR3 spans 16 residues. Germline CDR1 reads MNHEY; CDR2 reads SMNVEV (reference sequence). Trimming took 3 bases from V and 1 from J; bases not matched to a gene: 2. The CDR3 DNA follows: TGTGCCAGCAGTTTTTCTAGCGGGTCTGGGGCCAACGTCCTGACTTTC. Translating it yields CASSFSSGSGANVLTF. The full variable domain, rest sourced from reference TRBV27 and TRBJ2-6, is EAQVTQNPRYLITVTGKKLTVTCSQNMNHEYMSWYRQDPGLGLRQIYYSMNVEVTDKGDVPEGYKVSRKEKRNFPLILESPSPNQTSLYFCASSFSSGSGANVLTFGAGSRLTVL.

The CDR3 DNA is TGTGCCAGCACCTCGGACAGGGCATCACCCCTCCACTTT. Protein sequence: CASTSDRASPLHF. V gene TRBV6-5 combines with J gene TRBJ1-6; TRBD1 aligns across 8 bases. V lost 7 bases to trimming and J lost 10 bases; unmatched junction nucleotides: 6. CDR1 is MNHEY and CDR2 is SVGAGI in the germline V gene. CDR3 length equals 13 residues.

The chain recombines TRBV3-1 (or the pseudogene TRBV3-2) with TRBJ1-4; D is uncertain. Germline values: CDR1 LGHDT, CDR2 YNNKEL (reference sequence). The CDR3 spans 15 residues. Trimming left V 2 bases short and J 8 bases short, with 15 bases between. Written as DNA, the CDR3 is TGTGCCAGCAGCCAACCGGGAGGGTTACCCGAAAAACTGTTTTTT. Amino acid sequence: CASSQPGGLPEKLFF.

The chain couples TRBV19 to TRBJ1-4, with D perhaps TRBD1 (6 bases). Trimming removed 5 bases from V and 5 bases from J, with 15 bases in between. The CDR3 loop spans 15 amino acids. The germline CDR1 and CDR2 sequences are LNHDA and SQIVND (reference sequence). The CDR3 DNA is TGTGCCAGTAGTGCACAACAGGGACCCAATGAAAAACTGTTTTTT. The encoded protein is CASSAQQGPNEKLFF.

The chain couples TRBV6-1 to TRBJ1-1; D uncertain. Germline-derived CDR1 and CDR2 are MNHNS and SASEGT. CDR3 length: 16 amino acids. V gave up 3 bases and J gave up 1 base, with 15 bases separating them. The DNA for the CDR3 is TGTGCCAGCAGTGACCCGTACATTACACGGAACACTGAAGCTTTCTTT. Residues: CASSDPYITRNTEAFF.

The chain carries TRBV25-1 and TRBJ2-2, with TRBD2 identical over 15 bases. The CDR3 runs 16 residues. CDR1 and CDR2 (germline): MGHDK, SYGVNS. The junction had 2 bases not matched to a gene; V was cut back by 6 bases and J by 3 bases. CDR3 in amino acids: CASRGLAGGYTGELFF. CDR3 nucleotide sequence: TGTGCCAGCAGAGGACTAGCGGGAGGGTACACCGGGGAGCTGTTTTTT.

This clone was seen just once. The genes are TRBV6-5 and TRBJ1-1, with D possibly TRBD1 on 5 matching bases. CDR3 length equals 14 residues. Germline V CDR1 and CDR2: MNHEY, SVGAGI. The V gene lost 4 bases and the J gene lost 1 base, with 10 bases spanning the gap. In DNA, the CDR3 is TGTGCCAGCAGTTTAGGAGGGGAGAACACTGAAGCTTTCTTT. Translating it yields CASSLGGENTEAFF.

The chain is built from TRBV19 and TRBJ1-5; 7 nucleotides align to TRBD1. The CDR3 sequence is 17 residues long. Per the germline V gene, CDR1 is LNHDA and CDR2 is SQIVND (reference sequence). Trimming cost V 6 bases and J 4 bases; bases outside gene matches: 15. The DNA of the CDR3 is TGTGCCAGTAGCGCGTACTTGACAGGGATCGGTAATCAGCCCCAGCATTTT. It codes for CASSAYLTGIGNQPQHF.

The rearrangement joins TRBV5-6 to TRBJ1-4; D may be TRBD1 (5 bases). The CDR3 sequence is 14 residues long. V lost 4 bases, J lost 0 bases, and 7 bases lay in between. From germline, CDR1 is SGHDT and CDR2 YYEEEE. This CDR3 reads CASSPGATNEKLFF. The CDR3 DNA is TGTGCCAGCAGCCCGGGGGCAACTAATGAAAAACTGTTTTTT.

The chain couples TRBV3-1 (or the pseudogene TRBV3-2) to TRBJ1-2; no firm D call. CDR1 and CDR2 from the germline V gene are LGHDT and YNNKEL (reference sequence). This CDR3 is built from 13 residues. Trimming cost V 0 bases and J 5 bases, with 7 bases left between them. This CDR3 reads CASSQERRYGYTF. The DNA of the CDR3 is TGTGCCAGCAGCCAAGAGAGGCGATATGGCTACACCTTC.